The T cell receptor beta chain described here comes from a study of ipilimumab plus nivolumab after autologous stem cell transplantation. Study as a whole: A median of roughly eight nivolumab and 5 ipilimumab doses were given. Myeloma cases were transplant-naive high-risk or relapsed within 3 years post first autologous transplant.

V lost 3 bases to trimming and J lost 3 bases; unmatched junction nucleotides: 8. The V gene's germline CDR1 is SGHAT and CDR2 FQNNGV. The length of the CDR3 is 15 residues. Starting 14 to 28 days after autologous transplant, ipilimumab 1 mg/kg was given. In the case of this clone: What it binds is unknown.

The data were produced by immunoSEQ multiplex PCR, yet TCRdb's version contains in-frame clones alone and is incomplete. This sample yields over 8,500 clones, of which about two thirds are seen a single time; less than 20% belongs to the top ten. Study-level points and caveats: The authors say TCR, Treg and microbiome findings warrant further study.

This clonotype was obtained from a female donor with multiple myeloma. The sample in question was PBMCs, obtained in a trial of ipilimumab plus nivolumab as post-transplant consolidation. This sequence joins TRBV11-2 and TRBJ2-7, with TRBD1 matching over 7 bases. In nucleotides, the CDR3 is TGTGCCAGCAGCTTCGACGGGACAGCCTTCTACGAGCAGTACTTC. It translates to CASSFDGTAFYEQYF.